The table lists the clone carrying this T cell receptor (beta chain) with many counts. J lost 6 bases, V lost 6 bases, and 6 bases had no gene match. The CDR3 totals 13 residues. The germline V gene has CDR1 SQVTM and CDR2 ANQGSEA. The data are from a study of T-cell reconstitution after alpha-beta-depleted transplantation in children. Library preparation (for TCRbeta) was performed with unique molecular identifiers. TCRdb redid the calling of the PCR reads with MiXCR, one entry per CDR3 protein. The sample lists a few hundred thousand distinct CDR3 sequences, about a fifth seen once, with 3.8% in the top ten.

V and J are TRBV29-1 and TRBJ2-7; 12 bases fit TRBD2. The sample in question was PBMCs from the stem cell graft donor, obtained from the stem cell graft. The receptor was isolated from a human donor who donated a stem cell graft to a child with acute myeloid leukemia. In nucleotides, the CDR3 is TGCAGCGTCTCGACTAGCGGGAGTGCCGAGCAGTACTTC. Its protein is CSVSTSGSAEQYF.